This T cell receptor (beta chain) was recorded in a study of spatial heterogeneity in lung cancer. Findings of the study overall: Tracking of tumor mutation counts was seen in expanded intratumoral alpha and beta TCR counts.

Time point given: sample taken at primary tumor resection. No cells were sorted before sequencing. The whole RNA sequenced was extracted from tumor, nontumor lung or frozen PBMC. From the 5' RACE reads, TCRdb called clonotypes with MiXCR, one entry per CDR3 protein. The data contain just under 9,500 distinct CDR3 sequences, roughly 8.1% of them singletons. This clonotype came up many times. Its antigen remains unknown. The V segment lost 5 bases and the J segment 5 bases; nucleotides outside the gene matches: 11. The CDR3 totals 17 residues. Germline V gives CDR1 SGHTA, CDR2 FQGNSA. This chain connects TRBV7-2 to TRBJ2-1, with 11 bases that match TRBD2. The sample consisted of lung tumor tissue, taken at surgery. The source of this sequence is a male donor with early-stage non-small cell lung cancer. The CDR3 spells CASSPRRGTSGNNEQFF. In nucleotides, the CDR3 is TGTGCCAGCAGCCCGCGGAGAGGGACTAGCGGAAACAATGAGCAGTTCTTC.